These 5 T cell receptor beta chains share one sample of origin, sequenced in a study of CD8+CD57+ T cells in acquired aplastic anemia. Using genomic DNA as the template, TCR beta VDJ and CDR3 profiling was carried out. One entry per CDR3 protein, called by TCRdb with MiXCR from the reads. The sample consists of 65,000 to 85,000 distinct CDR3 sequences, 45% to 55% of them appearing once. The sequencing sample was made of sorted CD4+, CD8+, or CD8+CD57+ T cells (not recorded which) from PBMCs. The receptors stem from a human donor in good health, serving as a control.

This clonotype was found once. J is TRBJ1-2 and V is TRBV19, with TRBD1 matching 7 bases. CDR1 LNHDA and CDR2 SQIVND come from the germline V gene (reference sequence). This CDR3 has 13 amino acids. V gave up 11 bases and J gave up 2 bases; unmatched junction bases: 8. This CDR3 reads CAVGPRGNYGYTF. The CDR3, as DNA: TGTGCCGTCGGTCCCAGGGGGAACTATGGCTACACCTTC.

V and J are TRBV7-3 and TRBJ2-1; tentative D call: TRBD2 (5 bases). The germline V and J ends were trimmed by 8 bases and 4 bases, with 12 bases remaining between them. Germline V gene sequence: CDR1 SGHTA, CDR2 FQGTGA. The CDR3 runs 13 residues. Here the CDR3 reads CASGLSGYNEQFF. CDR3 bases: TGTGCCAGCGGGCTCAGCGGTTACAATGAGCAGTTCTTC.

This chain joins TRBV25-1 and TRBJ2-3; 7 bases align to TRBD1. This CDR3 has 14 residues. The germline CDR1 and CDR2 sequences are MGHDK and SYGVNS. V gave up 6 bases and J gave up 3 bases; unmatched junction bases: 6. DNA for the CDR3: TGTGCCAGCAGAACAGGGGTAGGGACAGATACGCAGTATTTT. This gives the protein CASRTGVGTDTQYF.

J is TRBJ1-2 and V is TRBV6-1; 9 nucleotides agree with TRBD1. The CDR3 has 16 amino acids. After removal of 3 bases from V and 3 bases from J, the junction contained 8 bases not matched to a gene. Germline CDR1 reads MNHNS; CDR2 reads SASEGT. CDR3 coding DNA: TGTGCCAGCAGTGAGGGACAGGGTCCGCTCTACTATGGCTACACCTTC. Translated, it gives CASSEGQGPLYYGYTF.

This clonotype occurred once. Written as DNA, the CDR3 is TGTGCCATCAGTTGGACTAGCGGGAGTCCCTACGAGCAGTACTTC. Amino acids: CAISWTSGSPYEQYF. V is TRBV10-3 and J is TRBJ2-7, with 13 bases identical to TRBD2. CDR1 is ENHRY, CDR2 SYGVKD, per germline. V shed 5 bases, J shed 2 bases, and the junction held 3 bases outside the gene matches. The CDR3 is 15 amino acids.